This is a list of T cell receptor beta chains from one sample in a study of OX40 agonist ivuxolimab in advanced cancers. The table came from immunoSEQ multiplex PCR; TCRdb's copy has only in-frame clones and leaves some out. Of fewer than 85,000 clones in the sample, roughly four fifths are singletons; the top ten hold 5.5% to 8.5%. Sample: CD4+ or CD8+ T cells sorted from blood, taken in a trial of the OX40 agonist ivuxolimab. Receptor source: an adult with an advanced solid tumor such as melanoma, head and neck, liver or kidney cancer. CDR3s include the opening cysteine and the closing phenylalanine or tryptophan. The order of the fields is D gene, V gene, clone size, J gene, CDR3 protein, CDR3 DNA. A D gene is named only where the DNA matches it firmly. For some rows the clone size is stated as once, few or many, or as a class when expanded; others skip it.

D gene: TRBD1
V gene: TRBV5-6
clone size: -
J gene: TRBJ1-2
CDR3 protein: CASSLLTGGDGYTF
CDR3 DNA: TGTGCCAGCAGCTTGCTGACAGGGGGCGACGGCTACACCTTC

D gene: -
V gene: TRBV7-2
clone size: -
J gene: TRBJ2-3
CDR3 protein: CASTLSGGLLDF
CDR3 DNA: TGTGCCAGCACCTTATCTGGGGGACTTTTGGATTTT

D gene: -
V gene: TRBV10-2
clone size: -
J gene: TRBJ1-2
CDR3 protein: CASSPGKEFYGYTF
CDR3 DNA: TGCGCCAGCAGTCCGGGGAAAGAGTTCTATGGCTACACCTTC

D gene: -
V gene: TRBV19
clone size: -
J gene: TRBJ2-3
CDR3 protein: CASSMVTSSTDTQYF
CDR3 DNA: TGTGCCAGTAGTATGGTAACTTCCTCCACAGATACGCAGTATTTT

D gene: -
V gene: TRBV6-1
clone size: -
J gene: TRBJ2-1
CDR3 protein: CASSAHSTLEQFF
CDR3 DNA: TGTGCCAGCAGTGCCCATTCCACCCTTGAGCAGTTCTTC

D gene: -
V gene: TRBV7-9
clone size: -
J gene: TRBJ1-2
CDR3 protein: CASSLAFLPGYTF
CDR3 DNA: TGTGCCAGCAGCTTAGCATTCCTACCGGGCTACACCTTC

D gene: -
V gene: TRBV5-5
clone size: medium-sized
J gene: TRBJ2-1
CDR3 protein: CASTLTGPEQFF
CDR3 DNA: TGTGCCAGCACCCTAACCGGGCCGGAGCAGTTCTTC

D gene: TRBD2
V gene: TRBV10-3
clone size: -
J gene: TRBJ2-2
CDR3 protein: CAIRTGTSGRNTGELFF
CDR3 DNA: TGTGCCATCAGAACCGGGACTAGCGGACGGAACACCGGGGAGCTGTTTTTT

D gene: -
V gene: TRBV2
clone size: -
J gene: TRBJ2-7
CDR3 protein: CASSVTRGAYEQYF
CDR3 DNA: TGTGCCAGCAGTGTTACCAGGGGGGCCTACGAGCAGTACTTC

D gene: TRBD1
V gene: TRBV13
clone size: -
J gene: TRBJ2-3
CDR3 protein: CASSSGGADTQYF
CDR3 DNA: TGTGCCAGCAGCTCAGGGGGCGCAGATACGCAGTATTTT

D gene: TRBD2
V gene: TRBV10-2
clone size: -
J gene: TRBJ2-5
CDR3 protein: CASRTPGLGQETQYF
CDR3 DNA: TGCGCCAGCAGGACCCCGGGACTAGGTCAAGAGACCCAGTACTTC

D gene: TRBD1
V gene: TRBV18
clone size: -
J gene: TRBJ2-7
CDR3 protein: CASSPSGQHNYEQYF
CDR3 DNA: TGTGCCAGCTCACCATCGGGACAGCACAACTACGAGCAGTACTTC

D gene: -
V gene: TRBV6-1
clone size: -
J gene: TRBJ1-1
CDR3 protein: CASSILNTEAFF
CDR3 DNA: TGTGCCAGCAGCATATTGAACACTGAAGCTTTCTTT

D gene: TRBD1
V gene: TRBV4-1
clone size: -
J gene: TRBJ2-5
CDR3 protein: CASSRWTGRETQYF
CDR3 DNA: TGCGCCAGCAGCCGCTGGACAGGCCGTGAGACCCAGTACTTC

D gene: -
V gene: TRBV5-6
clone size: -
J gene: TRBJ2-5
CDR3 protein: CASSLGQGQETQYF
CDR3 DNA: TGTGCCAGCAGCTTGGGGCAGGGCCAAGAGACCCAGTACTTC

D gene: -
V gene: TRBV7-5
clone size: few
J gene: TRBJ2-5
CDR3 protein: CARSSTQETQYF
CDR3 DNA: TGTGCCAGAAGCTCGACACAAGAGACCCAGTACTTC

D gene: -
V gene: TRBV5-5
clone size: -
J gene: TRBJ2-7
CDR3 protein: CASSLGGTASSYF
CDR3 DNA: TGTGCCAGCAGCCTGGGTGGGACCGCCTCCTCGTACTTC

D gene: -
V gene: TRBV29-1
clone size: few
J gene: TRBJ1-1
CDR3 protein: CSSQQGNTEAFF
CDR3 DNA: TGCAGCTCTCAACAGGGGAACACTGAAGCTTTCTTT

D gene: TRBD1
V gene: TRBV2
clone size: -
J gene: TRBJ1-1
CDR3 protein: CASSGGQASYTEAFF
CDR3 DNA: TGTGCCAGCAGTGGGGGACAGGCTAGTTACACTGAAGCTTTCTTT

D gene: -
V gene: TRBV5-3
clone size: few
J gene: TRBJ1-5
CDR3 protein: CARSLIGEGGNQPQHF
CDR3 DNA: TGTGCCAGAAGCTTGATCGGGGAGGGCGGCAATCAGCCCCAGCATTTT

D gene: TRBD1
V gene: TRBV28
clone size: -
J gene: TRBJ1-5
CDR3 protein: CASSSGQGGEYQPQHF
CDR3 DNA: TGTGCCAGCAGTTCTGGACAGGGGGGGGAGTATCAGCCCCAGCATTTT

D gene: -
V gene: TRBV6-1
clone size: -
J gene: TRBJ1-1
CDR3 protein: CASSEARGMNTEAFF
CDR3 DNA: TGTGCCAGCAGTGAAGCAAGGGGCATGAACACTGAAGCTTTCTTT

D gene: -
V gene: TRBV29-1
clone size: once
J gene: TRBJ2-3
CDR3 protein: CSVSWGQTSTDTQYF
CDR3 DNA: TGCAGCGTTTCCTGGGGCCAAACTAGCACAGATACGCAGTATTTT

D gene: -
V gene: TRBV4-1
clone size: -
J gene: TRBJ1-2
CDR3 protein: CASSEETGLYGYTF
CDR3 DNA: TGCGCCAGCAGCGAAGAGACTGGACTTTATGGCTACACCTTC

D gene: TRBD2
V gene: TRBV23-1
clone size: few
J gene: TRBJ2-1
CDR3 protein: CASSHPHSEPGTSGVQEQFF
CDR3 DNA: TGCGCCAGCAGTCACCCCCACTCCGAGCCCGGGACTAGCGGGGTTCAGGAGCAGTTCTTC

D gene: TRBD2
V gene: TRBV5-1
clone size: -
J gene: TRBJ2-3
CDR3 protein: CASTLTSGVENPQYF
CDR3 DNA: TGCGCCAGCACCCTGACTAGCGGCGTGGAGAACCCCCAGTATTTT

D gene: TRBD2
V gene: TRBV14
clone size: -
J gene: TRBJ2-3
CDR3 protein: CASTLAGATDTQYF
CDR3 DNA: TGTGCCAGCACCCTAGCGGGGGCAACAGATACGCAGTATTTT

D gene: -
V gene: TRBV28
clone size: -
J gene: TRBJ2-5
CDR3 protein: CASRPRDLREDQETQYF
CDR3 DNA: TGTGCCAGCAGACCTAGGGACCTACGTGAAGACCAAGAGACCCAGTACTTC

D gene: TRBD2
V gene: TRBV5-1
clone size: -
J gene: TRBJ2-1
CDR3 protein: CASKNSGSMYNEQFF
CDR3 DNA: TGCGCCAGCAAAAATAGCGGGAGCATGTACAATGAGCAGTTCTTC

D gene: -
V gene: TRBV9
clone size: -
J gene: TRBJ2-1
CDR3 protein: CASSALGVSSYNEQFF
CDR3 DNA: TGTGCCAGCAGCGCTCTAGGGGTGAGCTCCTACAATGAGCAGTTCTTC

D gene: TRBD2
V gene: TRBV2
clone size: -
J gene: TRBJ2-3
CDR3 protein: CASTMGAGGLTDTQYF
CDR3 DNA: TGTGCCAGCACGATGGGAGCGGGGGGGCTTACAGATACGCAGTATTTT

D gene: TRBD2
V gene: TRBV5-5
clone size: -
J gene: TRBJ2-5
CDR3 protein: CASSFLAGTQETQYF
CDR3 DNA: TGTGCCAGCAGCTTCCTAGCGGGGACCCAAGAGACCCAGTACTTC

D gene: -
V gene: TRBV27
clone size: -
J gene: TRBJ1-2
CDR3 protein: CASRRSGQTGYTF
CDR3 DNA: TGTGCCAGCAGGCGCTCTGGACAGACTGGCTACACCTTC

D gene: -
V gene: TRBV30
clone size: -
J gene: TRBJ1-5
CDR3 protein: CAWSVSRDQPQHF
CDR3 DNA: TGTGCCTGGAGTGTTAGCAGGGATCAGCCCCAGCATTTT

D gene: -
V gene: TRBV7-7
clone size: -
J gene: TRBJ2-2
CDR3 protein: CASPPQEVTGELFF
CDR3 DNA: TGTGCCAGCCCTCCCCAGGAGGTCACCGGGGAGCTGTTTTTT

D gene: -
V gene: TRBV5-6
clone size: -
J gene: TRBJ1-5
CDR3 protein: CASSLSGTYSNQPQHF
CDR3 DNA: TGTGCCAGCAGCTTGTCCGGGACATATAGCAATCAGCCCCAGCATTTT

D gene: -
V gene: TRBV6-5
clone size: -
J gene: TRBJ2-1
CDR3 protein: CASSKGWEPYNEQFF
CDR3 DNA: TGTGCCAGCAGCAAGGGGTGGGAGCCCTACAATGAGCAGTTCTTC